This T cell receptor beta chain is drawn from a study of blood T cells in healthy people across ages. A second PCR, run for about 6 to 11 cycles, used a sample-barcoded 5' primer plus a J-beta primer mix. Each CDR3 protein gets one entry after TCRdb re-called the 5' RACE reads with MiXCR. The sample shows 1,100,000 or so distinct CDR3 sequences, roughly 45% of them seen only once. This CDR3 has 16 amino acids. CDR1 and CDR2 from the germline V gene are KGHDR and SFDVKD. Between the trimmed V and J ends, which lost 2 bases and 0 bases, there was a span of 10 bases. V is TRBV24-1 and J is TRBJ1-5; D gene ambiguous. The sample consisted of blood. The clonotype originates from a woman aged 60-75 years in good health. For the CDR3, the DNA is TGTGCCACCAGTGATTCCAAAGTGGTTAGCAATCAGCCCCAGCATTTT. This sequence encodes CATSDSKVVSNQPQHF.